This passage covers 10 T cell receptor beta chains from one sample sequenced in a study of cytomegalovirus exposure and HLA in healthy donors (dated by TCRdb to about 2017). Receptor amplification or capture employed the immunoSEQ multiplex PCR assay. Entries here come from immuneACCESS through TCRdb and include only in-frame sequences with V and J called. Some clones fail to appear in such tables; in the studies checked, an unresolved V gene covers under half of the shortfall, and the cause of the remainder is unknown. The sample table holds 150,000 to 200,000 clones, of which 85% were seen once. Around a sixth of the sample comes from the top ten. The sequencing input was PBMCs. Every receptor here comes from a young man in good health and CMV-seropositive.

This sequence joins TRBV18 and TRBJ2-3, with TRBD2 identical over 13 bases. From germline, CDR1 is KGHSH and CDR2 LQKENI. V lost 10 bases and J lost 5; bases outside the gene matches: 15. This CDR3 region has 17 residues. Written as DNA, the CDR3 is TGTGCCAACCGAGGACTAGCGGGAGCCAAATGTCGAGATACGCAGTATTTT. It encodes CANRGLAGAKCRDTQYF.

This clone was seen a few times. The chain is built from TRBV6-6 and TRBJ1-2; TRBD1 is a possible D gene (5 bases). Per germline, CDR1 MNHNY and CDR2 SVGAGI (reference sequence). This CDR3 is built from 13 residues. V was trimmed by 4 bases and J by 8 bases, leaving 14 bases between them. The DNA for the CDR3 is TGTGCCAGCAGTTTCGCCAGGGCGGACGGCTACACCTTC. Its translation: CASSFARADGYTF.

A remark on this clone: Other DNA sequences within the sample encode an identical CDR3. The rearrangement links TRBV5-1 to TRBJ2-7; 11 bases are a match to TRBD1. J lost 2 bases, V lost 4 bases, and 2 bases had no gene match. The CDR3 runs to 14 residues. Per germline, CDR1 SGHRS and CDR2 YFSETQ. DNA of the CDR3: TGCGCCAGCAGCCCGGACAGGGGGCCCTACGAGCAGTACTTC. Residues: CASSPDRGPYEQYF.

The chain joins TRBV14 to TRBJ2-7, with D tentatively TRBD2 (6 bases). The V gene's germline CDR1 is SGHDN and CDR2 FVKESK. Trimming pared 2 bases from V and 3 bases from J, leaving 8 bases between. This CDR3 region has 13 residues. CDR3 bases: TGTGCCAGCAGCCAATTGGGGGGCTACGAGCAGTACTTC. Residues: CASSQLGGYEQYF.

In DNA, the CDR3 is TGCAGCGCCCGGGACAGCGATAACTATGGCTACACCTTC. As protein: CSARDSDNYGYTF. The chain employs TRBV29-1 and TRBJ1-2; 7 bases line up with TRBD1. This CDR3 has 13 amino acids. Trimming removed 7 bases from V and 1 base from J; junction bases left unmatched: 6. Per germline, CDR1 SQVTM and CDR2 ANQGSEA.

The rearrangement joins TRBV6-6 to TRBJ1-2, with TRBD1 identical over 7 bases. This CDR3 is 16 amino acids long. V shed 0 bases and J 2 bases; nucleotides not matched to a gene: 6. CDR1 and CDR2 from the germline V gene are MNHNY and SVGAGI (reference sequence). The CDR3, as DNA: TGTGCCAGCAGTTACTCGACAGGGTCAGGGAACTATGGCTACACCTTC. Protein: CASSYSTGSGNYGYTF.

This rearrangement joins TRBV10-1 to TRBJ2-1; D is unresolved. CDR3 size: 13 residues. CDR1 WNHNN and CDR2 SYGVQD come from the germline V gene (reference sequence). With 0 bases removed from V and 9 bases from J, the gap between germline ends came to 9 bases. The CDR3 is CASSESAVGEQFF. CDR3 DNA: TGCGCCAGCAGTGAGTCGGCAGTTGGTGAGCAGTTCTTC.

V and J are TRBV5-1 and TRBJ1-3, with a weak D call TRBD1 (5 bases). The CDR3 totals 16 residues. V was pared by 4 bases and J by 5 bases, with 19 bases between. Germline V CDR1 and CDR2: SGHRS, YFSETQ. The CDR3: CASSTGPGSPRNTIYF. Here the CDR3 DNA reads TGCGCCAGCAGCACAGGCCCGGGCTCTCCTCGAAACACCATATATTTT.

The chain links TRBV2 to TRBJ2-1; TRBD1 agrees at 8 bases. CDR3 length: 15 amino acids. In germline, CDR1 is SNHLY, CDR2 FYNNEI. V shed 5 bases, J shed 0 bases, and the junction held 3 bases outside the gene matches. CDR3 region: CASSPQGASYNEQFF. The CDR3 nucleotides read TGTGCCAGCAGTCCTCAGGGGGCCTCCTACAATGAGCAGTTCTTC. Complete variable domain (other parts from reference TRBV2 and TRBJ2-1): EPEVTQTPSHQVTQMGQEVILRCVPISNHLYFYWYRQILGQKVEFLVSFYNNEISEKSEIFDDQFSVERPDGSNFTLKIRSTKLEDSAMYFCASSPQGASYNEQFFGPGTRLTVL.

The chain has TRBV7-9 and TRBJ2-5; TRBD1 aligns across 7 bases. V lost 3 bases and J lost 6; bases outside the gene matches: 4. This CDR3 comprises 13 residues. The germline gives CDR1 SEHNR, CDR2 FQNEAQ (reference sequence). The CDR3 coding sequence is TGTGCCAGCAGCTTGGGGGACAGCCAGACCCAGTACTTC. This codes for CASSLGDSQTQYF. Supplemented by reference TRBV7-9 and TRBJ2-5, the full variable domain reads DTGVSQNPRHKITKRGQNVTFRCDPISEHNRLYWYRQTLGQGPEFLTYFQNEAQLEKSRLLSDRFSAERPKGSFSTLEIQRTEQGDSAMYLCASSLGDSQTQYFGPGTRLLVL.